The 18 T cell receptor beta chains below all came from one sample that was sequenced in a study of shared clonotypes between healthy human individuals. Sequencing was performed with immunoSEQ multiplex PCR; in TCRdb, only in-frame clones are kept and a portion is missing. This table holds 450,000 to 600,000 clones, roughly 78% found once. The source material was PBMCs. The receptors here all came from a woman in her 40s in good health. Some clones in this sample may be carry-over from other donors' samples.

The rearrangement links TRBV7-2 to TRBJ2-5; D is perhaps TRBD1 (6 bases). The germline CDR1 and CDR2 sequences are SGHTA and FQGNSA. The V and J ends lost 4 bases and 0 bases respectively, with 9 bases between them. The CDR3 consists of 14 residues. CDR3 amino acids: CASSSDRYQETQYF. DNA of the CDR3: TGTGCCAGCAGCTCCGACAGGTACCAAGAGACCCAGTACTTC. Combining the CDR3 with reference TRBV7-2 and TRBJ2-5 gives the whole variable domain GAGVSQSPSNKVTEKGKDVELRCDPISGHTALYWYRQSLGQGLEFLIYFQGNSAPDKSGLPSDRFSAERTGGSVSTLTIQRTQQEDSAVYLCASSSDRYQETQYFGPGTRLLVL.

The J gene is TRBJ2-2, the V gene TRBV19, with TRBD2 identical over 9 bases. J lost 6 bases, V lost 7 bases, and 6 bases had no gene match. In germline, CDR1 is LNHDA, CDR2 SQIVND (reference sequence). This CDR3 is built from 14 residues. In DNA form, the CDR3 reads TGTGCCAGTAAGCGGGGGGCAATGTCCGGGGAGCTGTTTTTT. This translates into CASKRGAMSGELFF.

In this sample, this clone turned up a few times. The chain recombines TRBV10-3 with TRBJ2-7, with D possibly matching TRBD2 (6 bases). Germline V gives CDR1 ENHRY, CDR2 SYGVKD. V shed 3 bases and J shed 3 bases, with 15 bases lying between them. This CDR3 contains 15 residues. CDR3 nucleotides: TGTGCCATCAGTGACTGGGACTTCACCGTCTACGAGCAGTACTTC. Amino acids: CAISDWDFTVYEQYF.

This chain joins TRBV9 and TRBJ1-1; 7 positions match TRBD1. This CDR3 contains 15 residues. J lost 0 bases, V lost 4 bases, and 6 bases had no gene match. Germline loops: CDR1 SGDLS, CDR2 YYNGEE. The CDR3 loop is CASSTRQGMNTEAFF. DNA for the CDR3: TGTGCCAGCAGCACCCGACAGGGAATGAACACTGAAGCTTTCTTT.

The rearrangement joins TRBV7-9 to TRBJ2-3; D is tentatively TRBD1 or TRBD2 (5 bases each). The CDR3 has 15 amino acids. The ends were cut back, 5 bases at V and 4 bases at J, with 16 bases in the middle. From germline, CDR1 is SEHNR and CDR2 FQNEAQ (reference sequence). The CDR3 sequence is CASSIFRGEADTQYF. Written as DNA, the CDR3 is TGTGCCAGCAGCATCTTCCGGGGCGAAGCAGATACGCAGTATTTT.

This clone came up a few times. The genes are TRBV2 and TRBJ1-2; a weak D match, TRBD1 (5 bases). Germline-derived CDR1 and CDR2 are SNHLY and FYNNEI. The CDR3 runs to 12 residues. Trimming removed 8 bases from V and 3 bases from J, with 10 bases in between. This CDR3 is CASSQGYYGYTF. CDR3 in DNA: TGTGCCAGCTCCCAGGGATACTATGGCTACACCTTC.

The chain couples TRBV6-5 to TRBJ2-7; D remains unclear. CDR3 length: 15 amino acids. V lost 2 bases to trimming and J lost 7 bases, with 18 bases between them. In germline, CDR1 is MNHEY, CDR2 SVGAGI. As DNA, the CDR3 is TGTGCCAGCAGTTACGACACGGGCCCAGGCTTGGAGCAGTACTTC. Its protein is CASSYDTGPGLEQYF.

This clone was recorded only once. This same CDR3 is encoded by further DNA sequences in the sample. The rearrangement links TRBV30 to TRBJ2-5; D might be TRBD1 (5 bases). This CDR3 is built from 12 residues. Trimming cost V 1 base and J 5 bases, with 8 bases left between them. The V gene's germline CDR1 is GTSNPN and CDR2 SVGIG (reference sequence). The CDR3 here is CAWSAGWETQYF. In DNA form, the CDR3 reads TGTGCCTGGAGTGCAGGGTGGGAGACCCAGTACTTC.

The V and J genes are TRBV7-8 and TRBJ1-5; tentatively, D is TRBD1 (6 bases). Germline V gives CDR1 SGHVS, CDR2 FQNEAQ. The CDR3 covers 16 residues. V was shortened by 3 bases and J by 2 bases, with 14 bases between the two germline ends. CDR3: CASSFAGAGGNQPQHF. Written as DNA, the CDR3 is TGTGCCAGCAGCTTCGCAGGGGCCGGGGGCAATCAGCCCCAGCATTTT.

The rearrangement joins TRBV29-1 to TRBJ2-1, with D possibly matching TRBD2 (6 bases). This CDR3 is built from 13 residues. Trimming took off 8 bases at V and 0 bases at J, with 11 bases between the two ends. Germline V gene sequence: CDR1 SQVTM, CDR2 ANQGSEA. The CDR3 reads CSFRESSYNEQFF. In DNA form, the CDR3 reads TGCAGCTTTCGGGAGAGCTCCTACAATGAGCAGTTCTTC.

V is TRBV5-1 and J is TRBJ2-7; possible D gene TRBD1, 6 bases. The CDR3 sequence is 13 residues long. The V and J ends lost 4 bases and 6 bases respectively, with 14 bases between them. The germline CDR1 and CDR2 sequences are SGHRS and YFSETQ. In DNA form, the CDR3 reads TGCGCCAGCAGCCTAGACAGGCCCGGCGAGCAGTACTTC. The encoded protein is CASSLDRPGEQYF.

This rearrangement joins TRBV9 to TRBJ2-7, with D unclear. With 0 bases removed from V and 2 bases from J, the gap between germline ends came to 9 bases. Germline CDR1 is SGDLS and CDR2 is YYNGEE. The CDR3 contains 14 residues. This chain's CDR3 is CASSVELLPYEQYF. In DNA form, the CDR3 reads TGTGCCAGCAGCGTAGAACTGCTACCCTACGAGCAGTACTTC.

The chain recombines TRBV5-1 with TRBJ2-7, with 8 bases lining up with TRBD2. The CDR3 runs 15 residues. Germline lookup yields CDR1 SGHRS and CDR2 YFSETQ. The V and J ends lost 0 bases and 6 bases, in that order; junction bases with no gene match: 8. CDR3 DNA: TGCGCCAGCAGCTTGGTTGTTAGCGGGACGGGCGAGCAGTACTTC. Protein product: CASSLVVSGTGEQYF.

The chain joins TRBV5-1 to TRBJ2-5, with 7 bases lining up with TRBD2. Germline values: CDR1 SGHRS, CDR2 YFSETQ. Trimming removed 7 bases from V and 4 bases from J; junction bases left unmatched: 16. This CDR3 contains 16 residues. The DNA for the CDR3 is TGCGCCAGCCGGCCGGGGGGAGCGGGTTCAGGAGAGACCCAGTACTTC. Its translation is CASRPGGAGSGETQYF.

The chain has TRBV9 and TRBJ2-2; 9 bases are a match to TRBD2. There are 15 residues in the CDR3. After removal of 5 bases from V and 3 bases from J, the junction contained 5 bases not matched to a gene. CDR1 SGDLS and CDR2 YYNGEE come from the germline V gene. CDR3 DNA: TGTGCCAGCAGGCCGGGACTAGCTTACACCGGGGAGCTGTTTTTT. It yields the protein CASRPGLAYTGELFF.

Only a few counts were recorded for this clone. The chain combines TRBV9 with TRBJ1-2, with no clear D. V dropped 0 bases and J dropped 2 bases, with 8 bases sitting between them. CDR1 and CDR2 from the germline V gene are SGDLS and YYNGEE. The CDR3 has 14 residues. The CDR3 nucleotides read TGTGCCAGCAGCGTAGCGGGCAGGAACTATGGCTACACCTTC. Its translation is CASSVAGRNYGYTF.

V is TRBV19 and J is TRBJ1-5; weak D call: TRBD1 (6 bases). The V gene's germline CDR1 is LNHDA and CDR2 SQIVND (reference sequence). CDR3 length equals 15 residues. V gave up 7 bases and J gave up 1 base, with 14 bases separating them. Here the CDR3 reads CASTNRAGSNQPQHF. The CDR3 nucleotides read TGTGCCAGTACCAACAGGGCTGGGAGCAATCAGCCCCAGCATTTT.

The chain recombines TRBV7-2 with TRBJ2-5, with a possible D match to TRBD2 (5 bases). The CDR3 totals 15 residues. V gave up 2 bases and J gave up 4 bases, with 14 bases separating them. The germline V gene encodes CDR1 SGHTA and CDR2 FQGNSA. CDR3: CASSLPVAAVETQYF. As DNA, the CDR3 is TGTGCCAGCAGCTTACCCGTCGCAGCGGTAGAGACCCAGTACTTC.